This TCR beta chain was sequenced in a study of identical twins. Whole-study results and caveats: Insertions ran lower in abundant cord blood beta clonotypes, though not in memory repertoires.

Unique molecular identifiers were present on the cDNA, and a universal primer site came from template switching. TCRdb called the 5' RACE reads again in MiXCR, with one record for every CDR3 protein. The sample yields around 550,000 distinct CDR3 sequences, approximately 16% seen once. Germline lookup yields CDR1 MNHNS and CDR2 SASEGT. This CDR3 has 14 amino acids. Trimming took 7 bases from V and 4 from J; bases not matched to a gene: 7. This clonotype was picked up a small number of times. Antigen specificity is unknown. Every sampled donor was Caucasian and healthy. The sample was also linked to a second study, of yellow fever vaccine responses in identical twins.

This sequence originates from a young woman in good health. Sequencing was performed on CD4+ T cells sorted from blood. The chain carries TRBV6-1 and TRBJ2-7, with 10 bases that match TRBD2. The CDR3 loop reads CASTLAGVKYEQYF. For the CDR3, the DNA is TGTGCCAGCACCCTAGCGGGAGTGAAGTACGAGCAGTACTTC.